In this sample, the clone carrying this T cell receptor beta chain turned up many times. The target antigen is unknown. This CDR3 is 14 amino acids long. V lost 6 bases to trimming and J lost 1 base; unmatched junction nucleotides: 0. Germline V gene data show CDR1 as WSHSY and CDR2 as SAAADI. The data were obtained in a study of T-cell memory formation after mild COVID-19. MiXCR, run by TCRdb on the 5' RACE reads, gives a single entry per CDR3 protein. The sample contains around 34,000 distinct CDR3 sequences, 7% to 8% of which appear only once. The study, taken as a whole, reports: A subset of responding clones appeared in pre-infection memory, suggesting cross-reactive memory joined. Among contracting clones, CD4+ were mainly CM/EM and CD8+ enriched in EMRA.

The clonotype comes from a man aged 18-30 years who had mild COVID-19 (a few samples of this study predate the infection). Cell type and time point are not known. The rearrangement joins TRBV10-2 to TRBJ2-1; 10 bases match TRBD1. Specimen: PBMCs or a T cell subset sorted from them (not recorded which). The CDR3 here is CASRDRGSYNEQFF. The CDR3 coding sequence is TGCGCCAGCAGGGACAGGGGGTCCTACAATGAGCAGTTCTTC.